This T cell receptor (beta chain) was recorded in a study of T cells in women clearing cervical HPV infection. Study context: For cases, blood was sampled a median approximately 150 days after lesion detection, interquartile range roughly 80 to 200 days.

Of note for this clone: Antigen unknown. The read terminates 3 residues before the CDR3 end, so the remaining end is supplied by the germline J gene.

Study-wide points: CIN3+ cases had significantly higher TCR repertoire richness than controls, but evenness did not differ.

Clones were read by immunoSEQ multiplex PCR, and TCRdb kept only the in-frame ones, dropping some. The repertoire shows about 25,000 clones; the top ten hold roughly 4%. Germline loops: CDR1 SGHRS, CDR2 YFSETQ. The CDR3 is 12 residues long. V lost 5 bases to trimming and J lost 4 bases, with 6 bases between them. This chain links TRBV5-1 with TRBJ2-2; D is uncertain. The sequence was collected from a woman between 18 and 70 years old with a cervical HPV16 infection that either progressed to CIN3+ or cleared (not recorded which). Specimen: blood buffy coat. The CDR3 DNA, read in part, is TGCGCCAGCAGGGCGGCCACCGGGGAG. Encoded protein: CASRAATGE. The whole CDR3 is CASRAATGELFF.